The TCR beta chain described here comes from a study of blood T cell repertoires in COVID-19. Overall study: Acute and convalescent COVID-19 samples came from the United States, Italy and Spain. Sample material is recorded as cDNA or gDNA derived from T cells, B-cell-depleted T cells, or PBMCs.

Using immunoSEQ multiplex PCR, the repertoire was profiled, and TCRdb retains in-frame clones only, with some absent. This table has approximately 120,000 clones, more than 70% appearing once. Recruited during active infection, patients (from Seattle) were subsequently followed longitudinally. The material sequenced was peripheral blood. The sequence was obtained from a woman aged 80 or over with COVID-19, enrolled during active disease.

In DNA, the CDR3 is TGTGCCAGCAGCCCGAGCGGGAGGGCCTCCTACGAGCAGTACTTC. Protein sequence: CASSPSGRASYEQYF. V usage is TRBV9 and J usage is TRBJ2-7, with 10 nucleotides matching TRBD2. The germline CDR1 and CDR2 sequences are SGDLS and YYNGEE. The J segment lost 0 bases and the V segment lost 4 bases, leaving 4 bases of the junction unmatched. The CDR3 runs 15 residues.